The clone carrying this T cell receptor beta chain has more than one count but fewer than ten. Its target is not known. The CDR3 spans 17 residues. J was trimmed by 1 base and V by 4 bases; bases with no gene match: 11. From germline, CDR1 is SGHRS and CDR2 YFSETQ. The sample comes from a study of T cells after yellow fever vaccination. In the study overall: Some fractions had low cell numbers, and these were prepared with SMART-Seq v4 Ultra Low Input.

The TCR cDNA carried a universal primer site and UMIs from 5'RACE template switching. TCRdb re-called the 5' RACE reads through MiXCR, storing one row per CDR3 protein. The sample has around 360,000 distinct CDR3 sequences; approximately 10% are singletons. Study-wide points: Researchers cautioned that FACS-sorted repertoires could harbor abundant clonotypes contaminating from the bulk population. Reappearing after the booster were most of the clones from primary vaccination (less than 98% CD4, 88% CD8).

The chain couples TRBV5-1 to TRBJ1-1, with 9 positions matching TRBD1. The sequence was obtained from a man aged 18 to 30 who received the YFV17D yellow fever vaccine. The sequenced sample was PBMCs, obtained on the day of the first yellow fever vaccination. The CDR3, as DNA: TGCGCCAGCAGCGGGACAGGGAGCGGGATCGGGAACACTGAAGCTTTCTTT. Translating gives CASSGTGSGIGNTEAFF.